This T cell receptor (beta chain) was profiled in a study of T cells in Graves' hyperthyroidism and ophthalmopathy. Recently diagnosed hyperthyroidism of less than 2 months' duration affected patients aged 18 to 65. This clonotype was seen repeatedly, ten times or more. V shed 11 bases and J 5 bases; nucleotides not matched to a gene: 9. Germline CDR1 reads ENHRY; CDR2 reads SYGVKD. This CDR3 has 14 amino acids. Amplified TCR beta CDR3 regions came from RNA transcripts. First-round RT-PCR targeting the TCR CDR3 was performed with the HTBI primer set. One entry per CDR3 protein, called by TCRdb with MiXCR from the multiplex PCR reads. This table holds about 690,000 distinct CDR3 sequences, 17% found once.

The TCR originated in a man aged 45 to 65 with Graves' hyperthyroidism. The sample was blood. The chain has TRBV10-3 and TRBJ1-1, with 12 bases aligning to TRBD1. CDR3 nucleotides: TGTGCCGCTGGGACAGGGGGCAAATTAACTGAAGCTTTCTTT. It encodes CAAGTGGKLTEAFF.